The T cell receptor (beta chain) described here comes from a study of cytomegalovirus exposure and HLA in healthy donors. Study-level results: TCR association rates varied by HLA locus in a later analysis, with DRB1 highest and HLA-C lowest. Earlier analysis yielded a pattern in which most TCR beta V segments were productive about 90% or about 30% of the time. It was confirmed in vitro that a few of the CMV-associated chains were specific for CMV antigens.

It was with 60 Vbeta and 13 Jbeta primers that the PCR ran. TCRdb's copy holds only in-frame clones and misses some; the assay was immunoSEQ multiplex PCR. The sample comprises about 160,000 clones, roughly 80% of which are singletons, and 4.3% rests with the top ten. About this clone: Its target is unknown.

This clonotype was obtained from a middle-aged man in good health and CMV-seronegative. Sequenced: PBMCs.

The CDR3 is CASSLETGGNYGYTF. CDR3 coding DNA: TGTGCCAGCAGCTTAGAAACAGGGGGCAACTATGGCTACACCTTC. V is TRBV11-2 and J is TRBJ1-2; 9 nucleotides match TRBD1. The germline CDR1 and CDR2 sequences are SGHAT and FQNNGV. The CDR3 totals 15 residues. J lost 2 bases, V lost 0 bases, and 1 base had no gene match.